Below, 20 T cell receptor beta chains from the same sample are listed, as sequenced in a study of T cells after somatic rescue of genetic block. Generated by immunoSEQ multiplex PCR, the TCRdb table keeps only in-frame clones and is missing some. Among approximately 71,000 clones listed, less than 95% were seen once. The sample comprised peripheral blood mononuclear cells (PBMCs). These receptors were obtained from a man in his forties.

This chain uses TRBV28 with TRBJ2-5; possibly TRBD1 or TRBD2 for D (5 bases each). Germline CDR1 and CDR2: MDHEN and SYDVKM. The ends were cut back, 4 bases at V and 3 bases at J, with 18 bases in the middle. This CDR3 spans 16 amino acids. The DNA for the CDR3 is TGTGCCAGCAGTTCCTCAGGGACGGCTAGAGAAGAGACCCAGTACTTC. Translation gives CASSSSGTAREETQYF.

This clone appeared a single time. The chain links TRBV14 to TRBJ2-1; the D gene is possibly TRBD2 (5 bases). Trimming shortened V by 10 bases and J by 7 bases, and 14 bases separated the two germline ends. Germline CDR1 and CDR2: SGHDN and FVKESK. This CDR3 is built from 12 residues. CDR3 in amino acids: CATGISFNEQFF. The CDR3 nucleotides are TGTGCCACCGGGATCTCCTTTAATGAGCAGTTCTTC.

The V and J genes are TRBV29-1 and TRBJ2-7; TRBD2 matches 7 bases. V shed 6 bases and J 6 bases; nucleotides not matched to a gene: 17. Germline V gives CDR1 SQVTM, CDR2 ANQGSEA. This CDR3 is built from 15 residues. CDR3 coding DNA: TGCAGCGTAGAGGTCGGGGGGTCTCGTTGGGTCGAGCAGTACTTC. As protein: CSVEVGGSRWVEQYF.

The rearrangement joins TRBV2 to TRBJ1-5; D is uncertain. This CDR3 spans 13 amino acids. Germline CDR1 reads SNHLY; CDR2 reads FYNNEI. Trimming removed 6 bases from V and 0 bases from J, with 6 bases in between. DNA of the CDR3: TGTGCCAGCAGGGACGCTAGCAATCAGCCCCAGCATTTT. Translated, it gives CASRDASNQPQHF.

The rearrangement links TRBV6-1 to TRBJ2-2; 9 bases line up with TRBD1. Looked up from germline, CDR1 is MNHNS and CDR2 is SASEGT. The V and J ends lost 3 bases and 3 bases, in that order; junction bases with no gene match: 8. This CDR3 spans 17 amino acids. CDR3 loop: CASSDGRDRVYTGELFF. CDR3 nucleotides: TGTGCCAGCAGTGACGGCCGGGACAGGGTGTACACCGGGGAGCTGTTTTTT.

The gene calls are TRBV10-2 and TRBJ1-6; possible D gene TRBD1, 5 bases. CDR3 length: 14 amino acids. V dropped 8 bases and J dropped 4 bases, with 12 bases sitting between them. Per the germline V gene, CDR1 is WSHSY and CDR2 is SAAADI. CDR3 residues: CASGTGNYNSPLHF. CDR3 in DNA: TGCGCCAGCGGGACGGGCAATTATAATTCACCCCTCCACTTT.

J is TRBJ2-5 and V is TRBV7-6; possible D gene TRBD1, 5 bases. This CDR3 has 13 residues. Between the trimmed V and J ends, which lost 5 bases and 4 bases, there was a span of 11 bases. The germline CDR1 and CDR2 sequences are SGHVS and FNYEAQ. The CDR3: CASSVGRGETQYF. CDR3 nucleotides: TGTGCCAGCAGCGTGGGGCGTGGAGAGACCCAGTACTTC.

The chain has TRBV6-6 and TRBJ1-4, with D uncertain. Looked up from germline, CDR1 is MNHNY and CDR2 is SVGAGI (reference sequence). The CDR3 spans 15 residues. V was pared by 5 bases and J by 8 bases, with 18 bases between. The CDR3 region is CASSKSDVRSEKLFF. The CDR3 DNA is TGTGCCAGCAGTAAGTCCGACGTGAGGAGCGAAAAACTGTTTTTT.

The chain carries TRBV5-6 and TRBJ2-7; 8 nucleotides align to TRBD1. The CDR3 extends over 13 amino acids. J gave up 3 bases and V 4 bases, and 3 bases lay outside the gene matches. Germline CDR1 and CDR2: SGHDT and YYEEEE. CDR3: CASSLQGGYEQYF. The CDR3 DNA is TGTGCCAGCAGCCTACAGGGGGGCTACGAGCAGTACTTC. Together with reference TRBV5-6 and TRBJ2-7, the CDR3 gives the full variable domain: DAGVTQSPTHLIKTRGQQVTLRCSPKSGHDTVSWYQQALGQGPQFIFQYYEEEERQRGNFPDRFSGHQFPNYSSELNVNALLLGDSALYLCASSLQGGYEQYFGPGTRLTVT.

This clone was counted a single time. The chain has TRBV6-5 and TRBJ2-7, with TRBD1 as a possible D gene (6 bases). Germline CDR1 and CDR2: MNHEY and SVGAGI. V lost 0 bases, J lost 2 bases, and 14 bases lay in between. The CDR3 extends over 16 amino acids. CDR3 sequence reads: CASSYSGQWGTYEQYF. The CDR3 DNA reads as TGTGCCAGCAGTTACTCCGGACAGTGGGGAACCTACGAGCAGTACTTC.

V usage is TRBV28 and J usage is TRBJ1-3; tentative D call: TRBD1 (5 bases). V lost 3 bases, J lost 0 bases, and 6 bases lay in between. The V gene's germline CDR1 is MDHEN and CDR2 SYDVKM. This CDR3 comprises 14 residues. CDR3 sequence reads: CASSFGGSGNTIYF. CDR3 bases: TGTGCCAGCAGTTTTGGGGGCTCTGGAAACACCATATATTTT.

The rearrangement joins TRBV5-5 to TRBJ2-7; 8 bases align to TRBD1. Germline V gene sequence: CDR1 SGHKS, CDR2 YYEKEE (reference sequence). J was trimmed by 2 bases and V by 2 bases; bases with no gene match: 6. This CDR3 region has 15 residues. The CDR3 DNA reads as TGTGCCAGCAGCTTAGGCGGACAGGGACCCTACGAGCAGTACTTC. Its translation is CASSLGGQGPYEQYF.

The chain couples TRBV7-9 to TRBJ1-2; D perhaps matches TRBD1 (5 bases). This CDR3 is built from 12 residues. Germline CDR1 and CDR2: SEHNR and FQNEAQ (reference sequence). V lost 1 base and J 8 bases, leaving 8 bases between the germline ends. This CDR3 is CASSLVGVGYTF. CDR3 coding DNA: TGTGCCAGCAGCTTAGTGGGGGTCGGCTACACCTTC.

The DNA of the CDR3 is TGTGCCAGCAGTGGACAGGGGGCCGAGGGCGAGCAGTACTTC. This encodes CASSGQGAEGEQYF. This sequence joins TRBV6-5 and TRBJ2-7, with TRBD1 matching 11 bases. The ends lost 5 bases at V and 6 bases at J; junction bases unmatched: 6. CDR3 length equals 14 residues. Per germline, CDR1 MNHEY and CDR2 SVGAGI.

CDR3 DNA sequence: TGTGCCAGCAGTTACTCTTACAGGATGAACACTGAAGCTTTCTTT. Its translation is CASSYSYRMNTEAFF. The chain couples TRBV6-5 to TRBJ1-1, with D possibly being TRBD1 (5 bases). Trimming cost V 0 bases and J 0 bases, with 8 bases left between them. This CDR3 contains 15 residues. Germline V gene lookup returns CDR1 MNHEY and CDR2 SVGAGI.

The chain links TRBV29-1 to TRBJ2-3; tentative D call: TRBD1 (6 bases). Germline V gives CDR1 SQVTM, CDR2 ANQGSEA. V was trimmed by 7 bases and J by 7 bases, leaving 12 bases between them. This CDR3 comprises 11 residues. CDR3 in amino acids: CSAQGDNTQYF. CDR3 bases: TGCAGCGCCCAAGGGGACAATACGCAGTATTTT.

The chain carries TRBV5-6 and TRBJ2-5, with D hard to call. Germline V gives CDR1 SGHDT, CDR2 YYEEEE. The ends were cut back, 2 bases at V and 1 base at J, with 0 bases in the middle. This CDR3 is 11 amino acids long. CDR3 in amino acids: CASSFQETQYF. CDR3 in DNA: TGTGCCAGCAGCTTCCAAGAGACCCAGTACTTC.

This chain connects TRBV2 to TRBJ2-1; 8 bases line up with TRBD1. Germline CDR1 reads SNHLY; CDR2 reads FYNNEI. The CDR3 extends over 15 amino acids. V was clipped by 1 base and J by 2 bases; unmatched bases: 1. CDR3 DNA: TGTGCCAGCAGTGAAGACAGGGGGGCCTACAATGAGCAGTTCTTC. The encoded protein is CASSEDRGAYNEQFF.

The chain recombines TRBV7-9 with TRBJ1-5; TRBD1 agrees at 9 bases. Germline V lookup: CDR1 SEHNR, CDR2 FQNEAQ (reference sequence). The CDR3 has 14 amino acids. The V and J ends lost 3 bases and 4 bases, in that order; junction bases with no gene match: 1. CDR3 residues: CASSLTGGNQPQHF. DNA of the CDR3: TGTGCCAGCAGCTTGACAGGGGGAAATCAGCCCCAGCATTTT.

The gene calls are TRBV7-8 and TRBJ2-2; D may correspond to TRBD1 or TRBD2 (6 bases each). Trimming took 2 bases from V and 2 from J, leaving 12 bases between them. Germline V gene lookup returns CDR1 SGHVS and CDR2 FQNEAQ. This CDR3 contains 16 residues. The CDR3 sequence is CASSLIGGSNTGELFF. The CDR3 DNA reads TGTGCCAGCAGCTTAATCGGGGGCTCCAACACCGGGGAGCTGTTTTTT.